A selection of T cell receptor beta chains follows, all from one sample in a study of blood T cell repertoires in COVID-19. Using immunoSEQ multiplex PCR, the repertoire was profiled, and TCRdb retains in-frame clones only, with some absent. The sample carries almost 200,000 clones, roughly 80% recorded once. Sequenced material: peripheral blood. Source of these receptors: a man in his fifties or sixties with COVID-19, enrolled during active disease. CDR3s include the opening cysteine and the closing phenylalanine or tryptophan. Fields, in order: V gene, D gene, clone size, J gene, CDR3 DNA, CDR3 protein. A D gene is named only where the DNA matches it firmly. Only some rows state a clone size, as once, few, many or a class for expanded clones.

v_gene: TRBV19
d_gene: TRBD2
abundance: .
j_gene: TRBJ2-1
CDR3nt: TGTGCCAGTAGTATGGTTGCGGGAGTCCACAATGAGCAGTTCTTC
CDR3aa: CASSMVAGVHNEQFF

v_gene: TRBV5-4
d_gene: TRBD1
abundance: once
j_gene: TRBJ1-5
CDR3nt: TGTGCCAGCAGCTTGAAGGGACAGGGTAATCAGCCCCAGCATTTT
CDR3aa: CASSLKGQGNQPQHF

v_gene: TRBV7-8
d_gene: TRBD2
abundance: .
j_gene: TRBJ2-5
CDR3nt: TGTGCCAGCAGCTTAGCGGCGGGAGGGCCGGGGACCCAGTACTTC
CDR3aa: CASSLAAGGPGTQYF

v_gene: TRBV2
d_gene: TRBD1
abundance: .
j_gene: TRBJ1-4
CDR3nt: TGTGCCAGCAGTGCCCAGGGGGCGCCGGAATATGAAAAACTGTTTTTT
CDR3aa: CASSAQGAPEYEKLFF

v_gene: TRBV10-3
d_gene: .
abundance: .
j_gene: TRBJ1-3
CDR3nt: TGTGCCATCAGTGGTGGGGCGAGCTCTGGAAACACCATATATTTT
CDR3aa: CAISGGASSGNTIYF

v_gene: TRBV6-5
d_gene: .
abundance: .
j_gene: TRBJ1-1
CDR3nt: TGTGCCAGCAGTCGGACAGAGAACACTGAAGCTTTCTTT
CDR3aa: CASSRTENTEAFF

v_gene: TRBV30
d_gene: TRBD1
abundance: .
j_gene: TRBJ1-2
CDR3nt: TGTGCCCAGGAGAGGGACAGGCTTTATGGCTACACCTTC
CDR3aa: CAQERDRLYGYTF

v_gene: TRBV6-5
d_gene: .
abundance: .
j_gene: TRBJ1-1
CDR3nt: TGTGCCAGCAGTTACTCCACCGCTCCTCAGGGGGAAGCTTTCTTT
CDR3aa: CASSYSTAPQGEAFF

v_gene: TRBV9
d_gene: TRBD1
abundance: .
j_gene: TRBJ1-5
CDR3nt: TGTGCCAGCAGCCCAAGTACAGGGGGCTGGGGACAGCCCCAGCATTTT
CDR3aa: CASSPSTGGWGQPQHF

v_gene: TRBV7-2
d_gene: .
abundance: .
j_gene: TRBJ2-1
CDR3nt: TGTGCCAGCAGCGTATCACAGGGGGGGCACAATGAGCAGTTCTTC
CDR3aa: CASSVSQGGHNEQFF

v_gene: TRBV30
d_gene: .
abundance: .
j_gene: TRBJ1-2
CDR3nt: TGTGCCTGGACCCCCGGGCCGGGGGGTGGCTACACCTTC
CDR3aa: CAWTPGPGGGYTF

v_gene: TRBV25-1
d_gene: .
abundance: .
j_gene: TRBJ2-7
CDR3nt: TGTGCCAGCAGTGAATCCGCGGTCGGTGTTTTCGAGCAGTACTTC
CDR3aa: CASSESAVGVFEQYF

v_gene: TRBV10-3
d_gene: .
abundance: .
j_gene: TRBJ2-3
CDR3nt: TGTGCCATCGCAAATTCGAGTTCGTGGGAGTTGGCAGATACGCAGTATTTT
CDR3aa: CAIANSSSWELADTQYF

v_gene: TRBV11-3
d_gene: .
abundance: .
j_gene: TRBJ2-3
CDR3nt: TGTGCCAGCAGCTTAGATCCGGGTACGCAGTATTTT
CDR3aa: CASSLDPGTQYF

v_gene: TRBV5-6
d_gene: .
abundance: .
j_gene: TRBJ1-5
CDR3nt: TGTGCCAGCAGCTTGGGGGTTTCAAGGGGTCAGCCCCAGCATTTT
CDR3aa: CASSLGVSRGQPQHF

v_gene: TRBV6-2/TRBV6-3
d_gene: .
abundance: few
j_gene: TRBJ1-2
CDR3nt: TGTGCCAGCAGTTACCCGGCGGGGGTCACCTTC
CDR3aa: CASSYPAGVTF